This T cell receptor (beta chain) is drawn from a study of blood T cell repertoires in COVID-19. Study summary: The samples span acute and convalescent COVID-19 from the United States, Italy and Spain.

Method: immunoSEQ multiplex PCR; TCRdb's copy keeps in-frame clones and lacks some. The data show over 200,000 clones, 80% to 90% seen once. Trimming pared 7 bases from V and 0 bases from J, leaving 14 bases between. Germline CDR1 MNHEY, CDR2 SVGAGI. This CDR3 comprises 15 residues. Specimen: PBMCs or T cells enriched from blood (not recorded which). This chain connects TRBV6-5 to TRBJ2-3; TRBD2 might be the D (6 bases). This TCR derives from a woman in her forties or fifties in a cohort exposed to, infected with or recovered from COVID-19 (not recorded which). Written as DNA, the CDR3 is TGTGCCAGCAATCATCGGGGGTCTAGCACAGATACGCAGTATTTT. Its translation is CASNHRGSSTDTQYF.